This T cell receptor (beta chain) derives from a study of control samples from healthy donors and cancer patients (dated by TCRdb to 2018 to 2021). Of note for this clone: What antigen it recognizes has not been identified. Base qualities are missing; no much larger clone stands one base away.

Libraries were prepared through the immunoSEQ multiplex PCR assay. TCRdb took over this immuneACCESS table, retaining in-frame rearrangements with V and J assigned. Such tables are incomplete; in checked studies, under half of the missing clones stem from an unresolved V gene, and the remainder is unexplained. The sample yields more than 120,000 clones; around 92% were counted once. Approximately 2.9% of the sample is held by the ten biggest clonotypes. Spanning cysteine to phenylalanine, the CDR3 consists of 14 amino acids. The CDR3 DNA has 42 bases and is translated from base 1. The germline V gene yields SGHTA for CDR1 and FQGNSA for CDR2. Trimming at the junction amounts to 5 bases on V and 5 bases on J, and the germline ends lie 13 bases apart.

The rearrangement joined TRBV7-2 to TRBJ1-5; the D gene is possibly TRBD1, with 5 bases matching. Source material: blood. The receptor's source is a man in his thirties or forties in good health. In nucleotides, the sequence is TGTGCCAGCAGCCCAGAAGGGGAGGATCAGCCCCAGCATTTT. Translated, this is CASSPEGEDQPQHF.